This T cell receptor (beta chain) was sequenced for a study of T cells in narcolepsy. Across the whole study: Enrolled donors included narcolepsy type 1 or type 2 patients and healthy controls. Study findings and constraints: Healthy controls reportedly lacked the autoreactive clonotypes serially found in patients' blood. Comparing one patient's CSF and blood CD4+ clonotypes highlighted HCRT- and TRIB2-specific autoreactive clonotypes.

Assay used: immunoSEQ multiplex PCR; TCRdb lists only in-frame clones, some missing. The table records about 41,000 clones, about 91% of them present only once. With regard to this clone: Its specificity is not known.

This receptor was obtained from a human donor with narcolepsy. Sequenced: CD45RA- memory CD4+ T cells from PBMCs.

In nucleotides, the CDR3 is TGTGCCAGTAGTCCACCGGGCCCCTATGGCTACACCTTC. It encodes CASSPPGPYGYTF. The V and J genes are TRBV19 and TRBJ1-2; D unresolved. Trimming stripped 5 bases from V and 4 bases from J, with 11 bases between. This CDR3 has 13 residues. Per the germline V gene, CDR1 is LNHDA and CDR2 is SQIVND (reference sequence).